Listed here are 18 T cell receptor beta chains from one sample, sequenced in a study of spatial heterogeneity in lung cancer. The time point is: sample taken at primary tumor resection. Tumor, nontumor lung or frozen PBMC supplied whole RNA that was sequenced unsorted. TCRdb itself ran the 5' RACE reads through MiXCR, one entry per CDR3 protein. The table lists under 75,000 distinct CDR3 sequences, roughly 14% of them singletons, with 5.5% to 7.5% in the top ten. The source material was PBMCs, sampled at surgery. Receptor source: a male donor with early-stage non-small cell lung cancer.

Concerning this clonotype: A much larger clone sits a single nucleotide away, making a read error possible. CDR3 DNA sequence: TGTGCCAGCAGGAGGCGGGAAAAACTGTCTTTT. Encoded protein: CASRRREKLSF. The chain employs TRBV12-3 or TRBV12-4 and TRBJ1-4; D is uncertain. The CDR3 is made up of 11 amino acids.

There are a few counts of this clonotype. The chain combines TRBV7-9 with TRBJ2-7, with D tentatively TRBD1 or TRBD2 (5 bases each). Germline loops: CDR1 SEHNR, CDR2 FQNEAQ (reference sequence). The ends were cut back, 3 bases at V and 2 bases at J, with 11 bases in the middle. The CDR3 consists of 14 residues. The CDR3 sequence is CASSFDGTAYEQYF. The CDR3 nucleotides read TGTGCCAGCAGCTTCGACGGGACCGCCTACGAGCAGTACTTC.

This clonotype was recorded many times. The chain recombines TRBV4-1 with TRBJ1-1; 7 nucleotides line up with TRBD1. Per the germline V gene, CDR1 is MGHRA and CDR2 is YSYEKL. V was pared by 6 bases and J by 8 bases, with 3 bases of the junction left unmatched. This CDR3 comprises 11 residues. In nucleotides, the CDR3 is TGCGCCAGCAGTCACAGGGGAGAAGCTTTCTTT. Amino acids: CASSHRGEAFF.

The rearrangement links TRBV20-1 to TRBJ2-1; 14 nucleotides agree with TRBD2. J gave up 4 bases and V 1 base, and 6 bases lay outside the gene matches. This CDR3 spans 17 amino acids. The germline gives CDR1 DFQATT, CDR2 SNEGSKA (reference sequence). For the CDR3, the DNA is TGCAGTGCTAGAGCGGGGACTAGCGGGAGCCTTTACAATGAGCAGTTCTTC. As protein: CSARAGTSGSLYNEQFF.

The chain combines TRBV6-1 with TRBJ2-2; a possible D gene is TRBD2 (5 bases). The CDR3 is 15 residues long. The germline V gene encodes CDR1 MNHNS and CDR2 SASEGT. V dropped 4 bases and J dropped 1 base, with 10 bases sitting between them. The CDR3 DNA is TGTGCCAGCAGTGCCCAGCGGAGGAACACCGGGGAGCTGTTTTTT. It encodes CASSAQRRNTGELFF.

This clonotype was counted at least ten times. CDR3 amino acids: CATGTSGRNEQFF. The CDR3 DNA is TGTGCCACCGGGACTAGCGGGAGAAATGAGCAGTTCTTC. The V gene is TRBV27, the J gene TRBJ2-1; 14 bases map to TRBD2. This CDR3 comprises 13 residues. The germline CDR1 and CDR2 sequences are MNHEY and SMNVEV (reference sequence). Unmatched junction bases numbered 3, after V lost 10 bases and J lost 7 bases.

This clonotype was seen only a few times. The gene calls are TRBV7-6 and TRBJ2-2; D gene ambiguous. There are 15 residues in the CDR3. Trimming removed 4 bases at V and 1 base at J, with 10 bases between. Germline V lookup: CDR1 SGHVS, CDR2 FNYEAQ. CDR3 bases: TGTGCCAGCAGCTCCCCCCCGCTGAACACCGGGGAGCTGTTTTTT. Protein: CASSSPPLNTGELFF.

This clonotype was counted many times. The gene calls are TRBV20-1 and TRBJ2-3; D not resolved. The germline CDR1 and CDR2 sequences are DFQATT and SNEGSKA (reference sequence). The V end lost 4 bases, the J end lost 0 bases, and 11 bases lay between the germline ends. The CDR3 has 14 amino acids. The CDR3 nucleotides are TGCAGTGCTAACGACCGCCCAAGCACAGATACGCAGTATTTT. It specifies CSANDRPSTDTQYF.

The rearrangement uses TRBV11-2 and TRBJ1-2; D gene ambiguous. The length of the CDR3 is 16 residues. V was pared by 5 bases and J by 7 bases, with 23 bases between. Germline CDR1 reads SGHAT; CDR2 reads FQNNGV. CDR3 loop: CASSPLLGSYVFGYTF. In DNA, the CDR3 is TGTGCCAGCAGCCCGCTTCTTGGCAGCTACGTCTTTGGCTACACCTTC.

In its sample, this clonotype was seen a few times. V usage is TRBV29-1 and J usage is TRBJ2-7, with a tentative D call TRBD1 (5 bases). The V and J ends lost 2 bases and 3 bases respectively, with 5 bases between them. Germline V gene sequence: CDR1 SQVTM, CDR2 ANQGSEA. The CDR3 spans 11 residues. The CDR3 is CSVERGYEQYF. The CDR3 DNA follows: TGCAGCGTTGAAAGGGGCTACGAGCAGTACTTC.

V gene TRBV20-1 combines with J gene TRBJ1-6; D is possibly TRBD1 (5 bases). Deletions cut 0 bases from V and 9 bases from J, with 15 bases between. Germline V gene sequence: CDR1 DFQATT, CDR2 SNEGSKA (reference sequence). CDR3 size: 15 residues. CDR3 sequence: CSARDLGQGGSPLHF. CDR3 in DNA: TGCAGTGCTAGAGATCTGGGGCAGGGCGGTTCACCCCTCCACTTT.

The rearrangement uses TRBV6-5 and TRBJ2-7, with D maybe TRBD1 (6 bases). The CDR3 spans 15 residues. Germline V gives CDR1 MNHEY, CDR2 SVGAGI. Trimming stripped 2 bases from V and 0 bases from J, with 11 bases between. Written as DNA, the CDR3 is TGTGCCAGCAGTTACAGACAGGTCCTCTCCTACGAGCAGTACTTC. Amino acids: CASSYRQVLSYEQYF.

The table lists this clonotype with a few counts. The rearrangement links TRBV3-1 to TRBJ2-7; D not certain. CDR3 length: 12 amino acids. The germline V gene has CDR1 LGHDT and CDR2 YNNKEL (reference sequence). Trimming pared 0 bases from V and 7 bases from J, leaving 7 bases between. The CDR3 sequence: CASSQDVREQYF. The CDR3 region has the DNA TGTGCCAGCAGCCAAGACGTTAGAGAGCAGTACTTC.

The rearrangement joins TRBV7-2 to TRBJ1-4; the match to TRBD1 covers 7 bases. This CDR3 region has 14 residues. Germline V gives CDR1 SGHTA, CDR2 FQGNSA. V shed 5 bases and J 7 bases; nucleotides not matched to a gene: 7. CDR3 residues: CASSQGTAGEKLFF. The CDR3 DNA is TGTGCCAGCAGCCAAGGGACAGCTGGTGAAAAACTGTTTTTT.

This clonotype has ten or more counts. CDR3 amino acids: CASSLGLVSVEAFF. The CDR3 DNA is TGTGCCAGCAGCTTAGGCCTTGTCAGCGTTGAAGCTTTCTTT. The rearrangement joins TRBV11-2 to TRBJ1-1; no clear D. Germline-derived CDR1 and CDR2 are SGHAT and FQNNGV. This CDR3 is 14 amino acids long. V lost 1 base and J lost 7, with 13 bases in between.

This clonotype was recorded many times. The genes are TRBV9 and TRBJ2-7; 10 nucleotides align to TRBD1. The V gene end was trimmed by 3 bases and the J gene end by 7 bases; junction bases not matched to a gene: 10. The V gene's germline CDR1 is SGDLS and CDR2 YYNGEE. The CDR3 sequence is 15 residues long. CDR3: CASSATGQGNREQYF. Here the CDR3 DNA reads TGTGCCAGCAGCGCGACGGGACAGGGGAATCGGGAGCAGTACTTC.

This clonotype was seen a handful of times. The gene calls are TRBV18 and TRBJ2-2; 10 bases fit TRBD2. J lost 3 bases, V lost 0 bases, and 1 base had no gene match. Germline CDR1 KGHSH, CDR2 LQKENI. The CDR3 consists of 16 residues. For the CDR3, the DNA is TGTGCCAGCTCACCACCGAGCGGGAGGGACACCGGGGAGCTGTTTTTT. Its protein is CASSPPSGRDTGELFF.

This sequence joins TRBV5-1 and TRBJ1-2; a weak D match, TRBD1 (6 bases). Trimming cost V 3 bases and J 7 bases, with 13 bases left between them. The CDR3 runs 13 residues. Per the germline V gene, CDR1 is SGHRS and CDR2 is YFSETQ. The CDR3: CASSSTGGLGYTF. The CDR3 DNA sequence: TGCGCCAGCAGCTCAACGGGGGGCCTTGGCTACACCTTC.